The entry below describes one T cell receptor beta chain. Germline CDR1 is GTSNPN and CDR2 is SVGIG (reference sequence). Trimming at V came to 2 bases and at J to 2 bases, leaving 9 bases not matched to a gene. The CDR3 runs to 16 residues. Per the authors' pipeline: Estimation of nucleated cell counts relied on the amplification of reference gene primers. Measured with immunoSEQ multiplex PCR; TCRdb has only the in-frame clones, and not every one. V and J calls and clone size follow that table, whereas D and trimming were derived from the DNA. Of 200,000 to 300,000 clones listed, roughly 83% are singletons. Participant age was about 18 to 95 years, and participants resided in 25 or so US areas. This entry comes from a study of blood T cell repertoires in COVID-19. At the level of the study: From T cells, B-cell-depleted T cells, or PBMCs came the material, which was cDNA or gDNA.

The chain uses TRBV30 and TRBJ2-3; TRBD1 agrees at 8 bases. This TCR came from a woman aged 50 to 65 who had recovered from COVID-19. Sequenced input: PBMCs or T cells enriched from blood (not recorded which). The CDR3 loop reads CAWSRTDRVPTDTQYF. CDR3 in DNA: TGTGCCTGGAGTCGAACGGACAGGGTTCCCACAGATACGCAGTATTTT.